Below, 2 T cell receptor beta chains from the same sample are listed, as sequenced in a study of T-cell reconstitution after alpha-beta-depleted transplantation in children. TCRbeta library preparation incorporated unique molecular identifiers. One entry per CDR3 protein, called by TCRdb with MiXCR from the PCR reads. Among 200,000 to 250,000 distinct CDR3 sequences, more than 20% were seen once, and the ten largest hold around 4.8%. This specimen consisted of PBMCs, mostly from graft donor cells, obtained 360 days after TCRalphabeta/CD19-depleted stem cell transplant. The source is a female patient aged 2-9 years who had a stem cell transplant for congenital amegakaryocytic thrombocytopenia, so the T cells may come from the graft donor.

The genes are TRBV25-1 and TRBJ2-1; 10 bases agree with TRBD2. The CDR3 is 13 amino acids. After removal of 9 bases from V and 4 bases from J, the junction contained 3 bases not matched to a gene. Germline V gene sequence: CDR1 MGHDK, CDR2 SYGVNS. The CDR3 DNA is TGTGCCAGGGGGACTAGCGATTACAATGAGCAGTTCTTC. Its translation: CARGTSDYNEQFF. The variable domain in full, completed from reference TRBV25-1 and TRBJ2-1, reads EADIYQTPRYLVIGTGKKITLECSQTMGHDKMYWYQQDPGMELHLIHYSYGVNSTEKGDLSSESTVSRIRTEHFPLTLESARPSHTSQYLCARGTSDYNEQFFGPGTRLTVL.

The chain recombines TRBV12-3 or TRBV12-4 with TRBJ1-5; possibly TRBD1 for D (5 bases). The CDR3 sequence is 13 residues long. Trimming stripped 7 bases from V and 3 bases from J, with 10 bases between. The CDR3 DNA reads as TGTGCCAGCACCGCAGGGTCCAATCAGCCCCAGCATTTT. Its protein product is CASTAGSNQPQHF.